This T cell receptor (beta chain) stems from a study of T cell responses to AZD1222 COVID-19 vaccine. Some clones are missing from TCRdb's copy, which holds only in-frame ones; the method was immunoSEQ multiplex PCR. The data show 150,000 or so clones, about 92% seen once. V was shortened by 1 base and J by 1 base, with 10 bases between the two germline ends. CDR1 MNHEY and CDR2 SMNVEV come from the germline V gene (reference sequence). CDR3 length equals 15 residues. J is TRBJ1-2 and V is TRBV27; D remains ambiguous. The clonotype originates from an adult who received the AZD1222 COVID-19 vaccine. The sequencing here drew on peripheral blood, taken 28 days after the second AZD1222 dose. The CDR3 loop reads CASSLYPADNYGYTF. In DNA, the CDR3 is TGTGCCAGCAGTTTATATCCTGCGGATAACTATGGCTACACCTTC.